The 11 T cell receptor beta chains given below trace back to one sample, sequenced in a study of vaccination and CD4 T cells after COVID-19. These receptors' targets are unknown. The assay that was used to sequence DNA from cultured CD4+ T cells was the Oncomine TCR Beta short-read assay. TCRdb independently ran MiXCR on the PCR reads; one entry per CDR3 protein. The data show some 15,000 distinct CDR3 sequences, 50% seen once. Treatment of the sample: roughly 11-day PBMC culture with coronavirus spike peptide pools or control peptides (ViraFEST assay). Sequenced material: CD4+ T cells from blood, cultured in vitro. These receptors all come from a human donor who had recovered from COVID-19.

This clonotype has only a few counts. This chain uses TRBV2 with TRBJ2-5; D possibly corresponds to TRBD1 (5 bases). The ends were cut back, 2 bases at V and 2 bases at J, with 9 bases in the middle. The CDR3 has 14 amino acids. CDR1 and CDR2 from the germline V gene are SNHLY and FYNNEI. Written as DNA, the CDR3 is TGTGCCAGCAGTGAATCGACAGTACAAGAGACCCAGTACTTC. Residues: CASSESTVQETQYF.

The V gene is TRBV7-9, the J gene TRBJ2-7, with 13 bases that match TRBD2. The CDR3 is made up of 18 amino acids. The germline gives CDR1 SEHNR, CDR2 FQNEAQ (reference sequence). V lost 2 bases to trimming and J lost 0 bases; unmatched junction nucleotides: 7. The CDR3 sequence is CASSLIKGLAGPSYEQYF. CDR3 in DNA: TGTGCCAGCAGCTTAATAAAGGGACTAGCGGGACCCTCCTACGAGCAGTACTTC.

This clonotype was detected only a few times. The V gene is TRBV20-1, the J gene TRBJ1-5, with D perhaps matching TRBD1 (5 bases). CDR1 is DFQATT, CDR2 SNEGSKA, per germline (reference sequence). CDR3 length equals 12 residues. The V end was cut by 3 bases, the J end by 11 bases, with 14 bases between. The DNA for the CDR3 is TGCAGTGCTAGGGCTTTGGGGGGGACCCAGCATTTT. Protein: CSARALGGTQHF.

This clonotype has a handful of counts. The chain recombines TRBV2 with TRBJ2-7; TRBD1 agrees at 7 bases. The CDR3 totals 15 residues. From germline, CDR1 is SNHLY and CDR2 FYNNEI. V dropped 5 bases and J dropped 3; count of bases not matched to a gene: 10. CDR3 DNA sequence: TGTGCCAGCAGTTCAAGACAGGGCAGGAACTACGAGCAGTACTTC. It codes for CASSSRQGRNYEQYF. Combining the CDR3 with reference TRBV2 and TRBJ2-7 gives the whole variable domain EPEVTQTPSHQVTQMGQEVILRCVPISNHLYFYWYRQILGQKVEFLVSFYNNEISEKSEIFDDQFSVERPDGSNFTLKIRSTKLEDSAMYFCASSSRQGRNYEQYFGPGTRLTVT.

The rearrangement joins TRBV27 to TRBJ1-1; D uncertain. Trimming stripped 5 bases from V and 8 bases from J, with 3 bases between. This CDR3 is built from 9 residues. Germline V gives CDR1 MNHEY, CDR2 SMNVEV (reference sequence). In DNA form, the CDR3 reads TGTGCCAGCAGTCCCGAAGCTTTCTTT. Residues: CASSPEAFF.

The rearrangement links TRBV7-2 to TRBJ2-2; the D gene could be TRBD1 or TRBD2 (5 bases each). Germline V gene sequence: CDR1 SGHTA, CDR2 FQGNSA. The V and J ends lost 3 bases and 7 bases respectively, with 21 bases between them. This CDR3 contains 17 residues. The CDR3 nucleotides read TGTGCCAGCAGCTTGCCCTTAGGGGCCCCACGGGGCGGGGAGCTGTTTTTT. Protein sequence: CASSLPLGAPRGGELFF. Variable domain in full (rest from reference TRBV7-2 and TRBJ2-2): GAGVSQSPSNKVTEKGKDVELRCDPISGHTALYWYRQSLGQGLEFLIYFQGNSAPDKSGLPSDRFSAERTGGSVSTLTIQRTQQEDSAVYLCASSLPLGAPRGGELFFGEGSRLTVL.

This chain connects TRBV27 to TRBJ1-3, with unresolved D. Looked up from germline, CDR1 is MNHEY and CDR2 is SMNVEV (reference sequence). V gave up 8 bases and J gave up 0 bases, with 17 bases separating them. The CDR3 is 16 residues long. The CDR3 DNA follows: TGTGCCAGCGCCCAATCCTTTGGGGTCTCTGGAAACACCATATATTTT. It is translated as CASAQSFGVSGNTIYF.

The chain has TRBV10-3 and TRBJ2-6; D may be TRBD1 (5 bases). Germline CDR1 reads ENHRY; CDR2 reads SYGVKD. The V and J ends lost 5 bases and 0 bases respectively, with 14 bases between them. The length of the CDR3 is 17 residues. The CDR3 region has the DNA TGTGCCATCAGTTTGACCGACAGAAGCTCTGGGGCCAACGTCCTGACTTTC. Translating gives CAISLTDRSSGANVLTF.

There are a few counts of this clonotype. At one boundary the junction diverges from the germline segment, which might be a read error. CDR3 protein: CASSSGAGGTDTQYF. CDR3 sequence (DNA): TGTGCTAGCAGCTCAGGGGCGGGGGGGACAGATACGCAGTATTTT. The chain has TRBV7-7 and TRBJ2-3; 9 bases match TRBD2. CDR1 is SSHAT and CDR2 is FNYEAQ in the germline V gene (reference sequence). This CDR3 comprises 15 residues.

In this sample, this clonotype turned up a few times. This sequence joins TRBV21-1 and TRBJ1-5; TRBD1, as called in the table, went unchecked against the DNA. TRBV21-1 is marked as a pseudogene. This CDR3 has 18 amino acids. CDR3 region: CASSKAPTGPYSNQPQHF. The CDR3 nucleotides read TGTGCCAGCAGCAAAGCGCCGACAGGGCCTTATAGCAATCAGCCCCAGCATTTT.

The CDR3 is CSAPTGTGPEAFF. The CDR3 DNA reads TGCAGCGCCCCGACGGGGACGGGACCTGAAGCTTTCTTT. The chain carries TRBV29-1 and TRBJ1-1; D is possibly TRBD1 (5 bases). The CDR3 has 13 residues. V was cut by 7 bases and J by 6 bases, with 18 bases left in between. Germline values: CDR1 SQVTM, CDR2 ANQGSEA.